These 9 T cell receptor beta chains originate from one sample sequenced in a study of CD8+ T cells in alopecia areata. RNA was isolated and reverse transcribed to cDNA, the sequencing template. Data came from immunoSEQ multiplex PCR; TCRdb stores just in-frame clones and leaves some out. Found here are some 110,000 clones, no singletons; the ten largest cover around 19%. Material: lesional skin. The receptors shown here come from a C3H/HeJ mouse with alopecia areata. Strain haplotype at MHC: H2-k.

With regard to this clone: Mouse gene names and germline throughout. Incomplete CDR3 DNA: TGTGCCAGCAGTAAAGGACAAGCAAACACCGGG. Its translation: CASSKGQANTG. The CDR3 as a whole reads CASSKGQANTGQLYF. The V call is TRBV13-3, the J call TRBJ2-2; TRBD1 is a possible D gene (5 bases). With the read ending 4 residues before the CDR3 end, the germline J gene is used to fill in that end. The CDR3 is made up of 15 amino acids. Germline V gives CDR1 NNHDY, CDR2 SYVADS. V lost 4 bases, J lost 0 bases, and 10 bases lay in between.

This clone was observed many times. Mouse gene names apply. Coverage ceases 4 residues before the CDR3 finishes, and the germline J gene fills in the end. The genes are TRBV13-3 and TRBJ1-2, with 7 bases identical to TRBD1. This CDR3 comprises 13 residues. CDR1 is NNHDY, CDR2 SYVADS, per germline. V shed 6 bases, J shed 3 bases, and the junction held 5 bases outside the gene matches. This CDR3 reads CASNDRVDSDYTF. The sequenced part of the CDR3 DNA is TGTGCCAGCAACGACAGGGTGGACTCC.

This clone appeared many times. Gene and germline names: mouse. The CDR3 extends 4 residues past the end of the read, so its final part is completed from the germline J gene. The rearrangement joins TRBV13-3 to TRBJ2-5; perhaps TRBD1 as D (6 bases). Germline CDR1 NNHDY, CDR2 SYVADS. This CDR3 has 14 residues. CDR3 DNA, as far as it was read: TGTGCCAGCAGTGATGCAGCGGACAGAGAC. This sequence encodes CASSDAADRD. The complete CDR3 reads CASSDAADRDTQYF.

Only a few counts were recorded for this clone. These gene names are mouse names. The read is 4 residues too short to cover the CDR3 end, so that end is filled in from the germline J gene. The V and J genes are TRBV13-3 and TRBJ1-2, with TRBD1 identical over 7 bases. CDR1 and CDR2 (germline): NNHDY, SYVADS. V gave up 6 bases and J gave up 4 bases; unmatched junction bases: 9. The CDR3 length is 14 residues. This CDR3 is CASNRGGAGSDYTF. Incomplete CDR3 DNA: TGTGCCAGCAACCGAGGGGGCGCGGGCTCC.

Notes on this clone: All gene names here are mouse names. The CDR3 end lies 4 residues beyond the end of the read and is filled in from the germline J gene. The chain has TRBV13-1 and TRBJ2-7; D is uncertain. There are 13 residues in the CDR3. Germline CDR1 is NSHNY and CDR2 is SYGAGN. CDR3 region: CASRPVHHYEQYF. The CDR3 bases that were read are TGTGCCAGCAGGCCCGTACATCATTAT.

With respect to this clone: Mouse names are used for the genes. The CDR3 spells CASSEAGTGGANTGQLYF. The part of the CDR3 DNA that was read is TGTGCCAGCAGTGAGGCCGGGACTGGGGGTGCAAACACCGGG. J is TRBJ2-2 and V is TRBV13-3; TRBD2 agrees at 11 bases. Read coverage stops 4 residues before the CDR3 terminus; the germline J gene supplies the remainder. Germline V gene data show CDR1 as NNHDY and CDR2 as SYVADS. This CDR3 contains 18 residues. J lost 0 bases, V lost 2 bases, and 6 bases had no gene match.

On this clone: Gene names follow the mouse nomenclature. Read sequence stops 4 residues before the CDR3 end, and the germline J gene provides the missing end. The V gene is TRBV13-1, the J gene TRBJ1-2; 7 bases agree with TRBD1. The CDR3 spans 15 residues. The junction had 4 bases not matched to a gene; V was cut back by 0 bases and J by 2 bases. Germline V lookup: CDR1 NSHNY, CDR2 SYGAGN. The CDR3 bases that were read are TGTGCCAGCAGTGATGAGGGGACAGAGAACTCC. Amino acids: CASSDEGTENS. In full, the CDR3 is CASSDEGTENSDYTF.

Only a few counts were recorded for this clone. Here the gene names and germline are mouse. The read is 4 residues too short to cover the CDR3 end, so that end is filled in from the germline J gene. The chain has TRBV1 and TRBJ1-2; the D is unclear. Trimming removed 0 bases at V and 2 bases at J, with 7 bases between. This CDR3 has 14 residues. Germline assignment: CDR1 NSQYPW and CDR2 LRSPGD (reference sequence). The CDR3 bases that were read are TGCACCTGCAGTGCAGAGAGCCAGAACTCC. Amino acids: CTCSAESQNS. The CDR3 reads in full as CTCSAESQNSDYTF.

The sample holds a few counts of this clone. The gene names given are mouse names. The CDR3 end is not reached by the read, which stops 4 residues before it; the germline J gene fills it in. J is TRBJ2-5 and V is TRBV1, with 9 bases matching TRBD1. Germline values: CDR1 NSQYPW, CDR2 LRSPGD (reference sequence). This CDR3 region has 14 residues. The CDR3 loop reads CTCSARDRVDTQYF. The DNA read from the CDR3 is TGCACCTGCAGTGCACGGGACAGGGTTGAC.